The 10 T cell receptor beta chains below all came from one sample that was sequenced in a study of CD8+CD57+ T cells in acquired aplastic anemia. Using genomic DNA as the template, TCR beta VDJ and CDR3 profiling was carried out. MiXCR was run by TCRdb on the reads, yielding one entry per CDR3 protein. The data hold around 200,000 distinct CDR3 sequences, with roughly 50% observed a single time. Those patients picked for sequencing had displayed CD8+CD57+ cell expansion on flow cytometry. Specimen: sorted CD4+, CD8+, or CD8+CD57+ T cells (not recorded which) from PBMCs. The receptors originated from a human donor with aplastic anemia.

The chain recombines TRBV7-3 with TRBJ2-1, with 12 bases identical to TRBD2. The CDR3 is made up of 16 amino acids. The germline CDR1 and CDR2 sequences are SGHTA and FQGTGA. Germline trimming cut 2 bases from V and 8 bases from J; bases unmatched to any gene: 7. The CDR3 is CASSLGLAGGLDEQFF. The CDR3, as DNA: TGTGCCAGCAGCTTAGGCCTAGCGGGGGGGCTCGATGAGCAGTTCTTC.

V usage is TRBV20-1 and J usage is TRBJ1-2, with D possibly TRBD1 on 6 matching bases. From germline, CDR1 is DFQATT and CDR2 SNEGSKA (reference sequence). This CDR3 region has 13 residues. The V and J ends lost 3 bases and 7 bases respectively, with 15 bases between them. CDR3 sequence: CSARSGVYRGYTF. CDR3 in DNA: TGCAGTGCTAGGTCAGGGGTTTATCGTGGCTACACCTTC.

This clonotype was found a few times. This chain uses TRBV6-5 with TRBJ2-2, with 10 positions matching TRBD1. Germline loops: CDR1 MNHEY, CDR2 SVGAGI. This CDR3 has 16 residues. Germline trimming cut 4 bases from V and 4 bases from J; bases unmatched to any gene: 6. The CDR3 spells CASSSPGQGFTGELFF. For the CDR3, the DNA is TGTGCCAGCAGTTCTCCGGGACAGGGGTTCACCGGGGAGCTGTTTTTT.

The V and J genes are TRBV20-1 and TRBJ2-5; 10 bases agree with TRBD1. The J call is in doubt because the DNA end fits TRBJ2-7 better. CDR1 is DFQATT, CDR2 SNEGSKA, per germline (reference sequence). This CDR3 is built from 13 residues. The CDR3 coding sequence is TGCAGTGCTAACGGACAGGGGGGCGCCGAGCAGTACTTC. As protein: CSANGQGGAEQYF.

This clonotype was seen more than once but under ten times. V is TRBV12-3 or TRBV12-4 and J is TRBJ1-2; possibly TRBD1 for D (5 bases). The CDR3 has 12 residues. The V gene lost 4 bases and the J gene lost 4 bases, with 7 bases spanning the gap. CDR3 protein: CASSSGVYGYTF. The CDR3 DNA reads as TGTGCCAGCAGTTCGGGGGTCTATGGCTACACCTTC.

This clonotype came up many times. This chain joins TRBV5-1 and TRBJ1-5, with 7 bases identical to TRBD1. CDR3 length: 16 residues. CDR1 SGHRS and CDR2 YFSETQ come from the germline V gene. The trim removed 0 bases at V and 7 bases at J, leaving 10 bases unmatched. The CDR3 here is CASSLEVSGRGQPQHF. As DNA, the CDR3 is TGCGCCAGCAGCTTGGAGGTGTCCGGCAGGGGGCAGCCCCAGCATTTT.

This clonotype has ten or more counts. The chain carries TRBV6-1 and TRBJ1-1, with D perhaps TRBD1 (5 bases). Trimming stripped 10 bases from V and 5 bases from J, with 17 bases between. This CDR3 comprises 13 residues. Germline V gene lookup returns CDR1 MNHNS and CDR2 SASEGT. The CDR3: CATLQDGETEAFF. The CDR3 coding sequence is TGTGCCACCTTACAGGACGGAGAAACTGAAGCTTTCTTT.

The chain employs TRBV20-1 and TRBJ1-2, with TRBD1 matching over 9 bases. The ends lost 7 bases at V and 6 bases at J; junction bases unmatched: 9. Looked up from germline, CDR1 is DFQATT and CDR2 is SNEGSKA (reference sequence). This CDR3 region has 13 residues. The CDR3 protein is CSVRRDRANGYTF. For the CDR3, the DNA is TGCAGTGTACGACGGGACAGGGCGAATGGCTACACCTTC.

This clonotype was found many times. CDR3 loop: CSARVQGGETQYF. The CDR3, as DNA: TGCAGTGCTAGAGTTCAGGGGGGGGAGACCCAGTACTTC. The chain is built from TRBV20-1 and TRBJ2-5; TRBD1 or TRBD2 may be the D gene (7 bases each). Germline CDR1 and CDR2: DFQATT and SNEGSKA (reference sequence). The V end lost 1 base, the J end lost 5 bases, and 11 bases lay between the germline ends. The CDR3 covers 13 residues.

This clonotype appeared many times. The V call is TRBV10-3, the J call TRBJ1-3, with D possibly being TRBD1 (6 bases). Germline loops: CDR1 ENHRY, CDR2 SYGVKD. This CDR3 spans 17 amino acids. V was shortened by 8 bases and J by 0 bases, with 20 bases between the two germline ends. CDR3: CAIGGGTPALSGNTIYF. CDR3 nucleotides: TGTGCCATCGGGGGGGGGACACCGGCTCTCTCTGGAAACACCATATATTTT.